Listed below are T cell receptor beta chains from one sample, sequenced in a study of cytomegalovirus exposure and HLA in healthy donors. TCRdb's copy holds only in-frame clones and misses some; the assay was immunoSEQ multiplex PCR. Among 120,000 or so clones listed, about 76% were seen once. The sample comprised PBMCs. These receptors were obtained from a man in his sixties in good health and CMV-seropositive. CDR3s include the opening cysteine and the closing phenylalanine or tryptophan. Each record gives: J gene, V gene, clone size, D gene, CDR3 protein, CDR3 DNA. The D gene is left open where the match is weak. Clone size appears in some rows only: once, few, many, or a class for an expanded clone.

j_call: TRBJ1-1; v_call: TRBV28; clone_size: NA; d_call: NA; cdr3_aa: CASRPTNTEAFF; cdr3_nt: TGTGCCAGCAGGCCTACGAACACTGAAGCTTTCTTT
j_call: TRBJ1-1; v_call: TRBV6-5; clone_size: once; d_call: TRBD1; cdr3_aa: CASLGTVKSNTEAFF; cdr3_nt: TGTGCCTCTTTAGGGACAGTGAAATCGAACACTGAAGCTTTCTTT
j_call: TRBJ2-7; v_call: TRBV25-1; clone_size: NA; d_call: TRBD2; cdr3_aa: CASSESRASGAYEQYF; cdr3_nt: TGTGCCAGCAGTGAATCTAGGGCTAGCGGGGCCTACGAGCAGTACTTC
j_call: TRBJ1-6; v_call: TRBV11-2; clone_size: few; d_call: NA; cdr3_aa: CASSLSSLPLHF; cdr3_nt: TGTGCCAGCAGCTTATCTTCTCTACCCCTCCACTTT
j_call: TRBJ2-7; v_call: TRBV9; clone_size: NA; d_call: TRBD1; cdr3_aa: CASSAGTGVSYEQYF; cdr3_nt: TGTGCCAGCAGCGCGGGGACAGGGGTCTCCTACGAGCAGTACTTC
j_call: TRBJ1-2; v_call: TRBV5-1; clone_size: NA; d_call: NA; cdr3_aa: CASSPPVGENYGYTF; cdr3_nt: TGCGCCAGCAGCCCCCCGGTGGGCGAAAACTATGGCTACACCTTC
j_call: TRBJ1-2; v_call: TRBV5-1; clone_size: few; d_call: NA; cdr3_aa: CASSLGDTRRDVYTF; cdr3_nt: TGCGCCAGCAGCTTGGGGGACACAAGGCGTGATGTCTACACCTTC
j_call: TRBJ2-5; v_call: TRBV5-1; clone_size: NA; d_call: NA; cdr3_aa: CASSRGNLQTQYF; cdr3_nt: TGCGCCAGCAGCCGAGGGAACCTACAGACCCAGTACTTC
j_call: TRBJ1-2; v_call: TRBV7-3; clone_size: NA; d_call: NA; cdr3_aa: CASSPRGGAAGYTF; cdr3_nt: TGTGCCAGCAGCCCCCGGGGAGGGGCGGCTGGCTACACCTTC
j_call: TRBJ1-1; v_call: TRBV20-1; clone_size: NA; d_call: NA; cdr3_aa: CSAFHETEAFF; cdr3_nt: TGCAGTGCTTTCCATGAGACTGAAGCTTTCTTT
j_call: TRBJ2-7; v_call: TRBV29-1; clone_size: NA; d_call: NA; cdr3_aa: CSAQAGGLGSYEQYF; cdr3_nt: TGCAGCGCCCAGGCAGGCGGACTGGGAAGCTACGAGCAGTACTTC
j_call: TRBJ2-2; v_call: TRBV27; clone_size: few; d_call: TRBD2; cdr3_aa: CASSLRRELGGELFF; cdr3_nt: TGTGCCAGCAGTTTAAGGCGGGAGCTGGGCGGGGAGCTGTTTTTT
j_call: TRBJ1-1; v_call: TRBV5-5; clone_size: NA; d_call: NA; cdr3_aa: CASSSTTDNTEAFF; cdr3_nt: TGTGCCAGCAGCTCGACGACAGACAACACTGAAGCTTTCTTT
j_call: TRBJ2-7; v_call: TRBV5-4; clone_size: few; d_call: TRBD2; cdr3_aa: CASSDRTSGSYEQYF; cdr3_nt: TGTGCCAGCAGCGACCGGACTAGCGGGTCCTACGAGCAGTACTTC
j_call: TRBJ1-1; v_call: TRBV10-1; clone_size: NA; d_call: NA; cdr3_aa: CASSPTWSTEAFF; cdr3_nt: TGCGCCAGCAGTCCGACGTGGAGCACTGAAGCTTTCTTT
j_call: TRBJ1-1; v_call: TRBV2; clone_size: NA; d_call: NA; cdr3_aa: CASRVYGLDTEAFF; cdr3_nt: TGTGCCAGCAGGGTGTACGGGTTAGACACTGAAGCTTTCTTT
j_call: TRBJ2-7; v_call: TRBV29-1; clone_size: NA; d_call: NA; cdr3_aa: CSVEDQASYEQYF; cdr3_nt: TGCAGCGTTGAAGATCAGGCCAGCTACGAGCAGTACTTC
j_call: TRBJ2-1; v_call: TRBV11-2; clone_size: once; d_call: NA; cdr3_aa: CASSLVPIVGHNEQFF; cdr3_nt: TGTGCCAGCAGCTTGGTGCCGATCGTGGGGCACAATGAGCAGTTCTTC
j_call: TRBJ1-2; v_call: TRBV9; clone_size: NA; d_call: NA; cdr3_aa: CASSVGAGGYTF; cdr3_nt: TGTGCCAGCAGCGTAGGGGCAGGTGGCTACACCTTC
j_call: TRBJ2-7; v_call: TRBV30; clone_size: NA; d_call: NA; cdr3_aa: CAWSVSESYEQYF; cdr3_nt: TGTGCCTGGAGTGTATCTGAGTCCTACGAGCAGTACTTC
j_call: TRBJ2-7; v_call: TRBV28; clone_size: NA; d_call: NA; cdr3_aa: CASSPGGSKNEQYF; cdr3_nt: TGTGCCAGCAGTCCAGGAGGGAGTAAGAACGAGCAGTACTTC
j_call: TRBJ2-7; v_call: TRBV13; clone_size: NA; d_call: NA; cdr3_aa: CASSLRDNAYEQYF; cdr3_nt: TGTGCCAGCAGCTTAAGGGACAACGCTTACGAGCAGTACTTC
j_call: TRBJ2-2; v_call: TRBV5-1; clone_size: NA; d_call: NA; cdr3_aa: CASSLALWGVSGELFF; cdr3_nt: TGCGCCAGCAGCTTGGCCTTATGGGGCGTCAGCGGGGAGCTGTTTTTT
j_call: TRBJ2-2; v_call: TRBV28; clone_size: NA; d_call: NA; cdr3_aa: CASSLSGVNTGELFF; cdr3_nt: TGTGCCAGCAGTTTATCGGGGGTGAACACCGGGGAGCTGTTTTTT
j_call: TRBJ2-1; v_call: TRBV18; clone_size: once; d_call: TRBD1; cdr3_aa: CASSPLRQGVNEQFF; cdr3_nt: TGTGCCAGCTCACCACTGAGACAGGGGGTGAATGAGCAGTTCTTC
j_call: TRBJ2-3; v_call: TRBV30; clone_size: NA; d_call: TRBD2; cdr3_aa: CAWRGGEVPSTDTQYF; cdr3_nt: TGTGCCTGGAGGGGGGGGGAAGTCCCTAGCACAGATACGCAGTATTTT
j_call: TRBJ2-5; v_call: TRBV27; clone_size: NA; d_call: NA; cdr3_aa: CASRRGDAQETQYF; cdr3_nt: TGTGCCAGCAGACGTGGAGATGCCCAAGAGACCCAGTACTTC
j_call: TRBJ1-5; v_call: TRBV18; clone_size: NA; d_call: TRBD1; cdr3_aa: CASSSDRGQPQHF; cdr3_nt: TGTGCCAGCTCATCGGACAGGGGTCAGCCCCAGCATTTT
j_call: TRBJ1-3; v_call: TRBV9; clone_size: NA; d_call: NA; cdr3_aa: CASSVARTPSGNTIYF; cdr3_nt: TGTGCCAGCAGCGTAGCTAGAACGCCGTCTGGAAACACCATATATTTT
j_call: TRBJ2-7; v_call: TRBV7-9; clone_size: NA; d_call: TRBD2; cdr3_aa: CASSAGTSGRHNYEQYF; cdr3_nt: TGTGCCAGCAGCGCCGGGACTAGCGGGAGACACAACTACGAGCAGTACTTC
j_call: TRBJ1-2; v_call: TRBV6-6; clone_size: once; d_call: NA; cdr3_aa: CASSPWQGNYGYTF; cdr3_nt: TGTGCCAGCAGCCCCTGGCAGGGAAACTATGGCTACACCTTC
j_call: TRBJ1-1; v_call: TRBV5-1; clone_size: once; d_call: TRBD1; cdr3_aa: CASSPGQGSTEAFF; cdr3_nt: TGCGCCAGCAGCCCGGGACAGGGGAGTACTGAAGCTTTCTTT
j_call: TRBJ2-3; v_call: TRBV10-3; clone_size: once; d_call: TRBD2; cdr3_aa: CAISWASGGPSTDTQYF; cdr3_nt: TGTGCCATCTCCTGGGCTAGCGGGGGCCCTAGCACAGATACGCAGTATTTT
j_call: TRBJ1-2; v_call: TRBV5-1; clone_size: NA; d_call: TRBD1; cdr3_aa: CASSFEQGSYGYTF; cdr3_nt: TGCGCCAGCAGCTTTGAACAGGGGAGCTATGGCTACACCTTC
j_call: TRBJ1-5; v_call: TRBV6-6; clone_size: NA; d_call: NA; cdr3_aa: CASSPPGGHQPQHF; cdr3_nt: TGTGCCAGCAGTCCGCCGGGAGGCCATCAGCCCCAGCATTTT
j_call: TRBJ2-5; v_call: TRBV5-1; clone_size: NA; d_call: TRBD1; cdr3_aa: CASSWTGYQETQYF; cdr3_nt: TGCGCCAGCAGCTGGACAGGGTACCAAGAGACCCAGTACTTC
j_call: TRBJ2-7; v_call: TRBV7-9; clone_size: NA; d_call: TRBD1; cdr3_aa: CSSSPGQGEQYF; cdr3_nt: TGTTCCAGCAGCCCGGGACAGGGCGAGCAGTACTTC
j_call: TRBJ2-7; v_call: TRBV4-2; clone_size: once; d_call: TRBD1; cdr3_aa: CASSQRPGQGEYEQYF; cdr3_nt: TGTGCCAGCAGCCAAAGGCCGGGACAGGGGGAATACGAGCAGTACTTC
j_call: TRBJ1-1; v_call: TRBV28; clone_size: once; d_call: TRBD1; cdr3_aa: CASSTRGLPNTEAFF; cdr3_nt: TGTGCCAGCAGCACCAGGGGGTTGCCGAACACTGAAGCTTTCTTT
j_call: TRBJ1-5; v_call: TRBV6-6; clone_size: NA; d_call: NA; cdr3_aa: CASEAAYSNQPQHF; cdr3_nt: TGTGCCAGCGAGGCAGCATATAGCAATCAGCCCCAGCATTTT
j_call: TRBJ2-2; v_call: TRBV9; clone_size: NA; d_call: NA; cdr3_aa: CASSVVVNTGELFF; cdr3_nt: TGTGCCAGCAGCGTGGTAGTGAACACCGGGGAGCTGTTTTTT